These 12 T cell receptor beta chains were all obtained from the same sample, sequenced in a study of cytomegalovirus exposure and HLA in healthy donors. The PCR had 60 Vbeta and 13 Jbeta primers. Sequencing was performed with immunoSEQ multiplex PCR; in TCRdb, only in-frame clones are kept and a portion is missing. This repertoire shows about 150,000 clones, 65% to 90% found once; its top ten account for about 6.4%. The sample comprised PBMCs. Receptor source: a woman aged 45-60 years in good health and CMV-seropositive.

The chain links TRBV7-3 to TRBJ2-1; possible D gene TRBD2, 5 bases. The CDR3 loop spans 15 amino acids. Trimming shortened V by 1 base and J by 0 bases, and 7 bases separated the two germline ends. From germline, CDR1 is SGHTA and CDR2 FQGTGA. CDR3 nucleotide sequence: TGTGCCAGCAGCTTAATTCGGGGCTCCTACAATGAGCAGTTCTTC. Translation: CASSLIRGSYNEQFF.

The CDR3 sequence is CASSLFRTGNTIYF. CDR3 in DNA: TGTGCCAGCAGCTTATTCAGGACTGGAAACACCATATATTTT. This chain uses TRBV13 with TRBJ1-3; D call uncertain. From germline, CDR1 is PRHDT and CDR2 FYEKMQ (reference sequence). The CDR3 has 14 residues. Between the trimmed V and J ends, which lost 2 bases and 2 bases, there was a span of 7 bases.

The V gene is TRBV6-6, the J gene TRBJ1-5, with D possibly being TRBD1 (5 bases). Germline assignment: CDR1 MNHNY and CDR2 SVGAGI (reference sequence). The CDR3 length is 12 residues. V lost 8 bases and J lost 5, with 10 bases in between. CDR3: CASGRGDQPQHF. For the CDR3, the DNA is TGTGCCAGCGGACGGGGGGATCAGCCCCAGCATTTT.

This clone was recorded once. This chain uses TRBV18 with TRBJ1-1, with D hard to call. Germline loops: CDR1 KGHSH, CDR2 LQKENI. The V and J ends lost 2 bases and 3 bases respectively, with 10 bases between them. The CDR3 runs 14 residues. The CDR3 sequence is CASSPGKEDTEAFF. DNA of the CDR3: TGTGCCAGCTCACCAGGCAAAGAGGACACTGAAGCTTTCTTT.

V and J are TRBV2 and TRBJ1-1, with a weak D call TRBD1 (5 bases). Per the germline V gene, CDR1 is SNHLY and CDR2 is FYNNEI. This CDR3 contains 15 residues. The V end lost 4 bases, the J end lost 4 bases, and 16 bases lay between the germline ends. The CDR3 sequence is CASSGSGMGGTEAFF. The CDR3 DNA is TGTGCCAGCAGTGGATCGGGTATGGGGGGCACTGAAGCTTTCTTT.

This clone was picked up one time. The chain uses TRBV10-3 and TRBJ1-2; unclear D gene. Trimming shortened V by 0 bases and J by 2 bases, and 4 bases separated the two germline ends. The CDR3 spans 13 residues. From germline, CDR1 is ENHRY and CDR2 SYGVKD. The CDR3 is CAISESRNYGYTF. The CDR3 nucleotides are TGTGCCATCAGTGAGTCGAGAAACTATGGCTACACCTTC.

This clone showed up just a few times. This chain links TRBV19 with TRBJ1-2; the match to TRBD1 covers 8 bases. J lost 3 bases, V lost 6 bases, and 15 bases had no gene match. CDR3 length: 17 residues. Germline V gene data show CDR1 as LNHDA and CDR2 as SQIVND (reference sequence). CDR3 sequence: CASRPGQGSWADYGYTF. The CDR3 bases are TGTGCCAGTAGACCCGGACAGGGAAGTTGGGCCGACTATGGCTACACCTTC.

The CDR3 nucleotides read TGTGCCAGCAGTGAACCAGGGGGGTACAATGAGCAGTTCTTC. Protein sequence: CASSEPGGYNEQFF. This chain joins TRBV2 and TRBJ2-1; perhaps TRBD1 as D (7 bases). This CDR3 has 14 residues. Deletions cut 2 bases from V and 4 bases from J, with 9 bases between. Germline V gene data show CDR1 as SNHLY and CDR2 as FYNNEI.

This clone appeared a few times. The chain has TRBV30 and TRBJ2-1; 16 nucleotides line up with TRBD2. V shed 3 bases, J shed 10 bases, and the junction held 9 bases outside the gene matches. The CDR3 is 16 amino acids. Germline assignment: CDR1 GTSNPN and CDR2 SVGIG (reference sequence). The CDR3 bases are TGTGCCTGGAGCCCGGGACTAGCGGGAGGGCTCGACGAGCAGTTCTTC. Translation gives CAWSPGLAGGLDEQFF.

V gene TRBV6-5 combines with J gene TRBJ2-1, with 11 bases fitting TRBD1. Germline CDR1 MNHEY, CDR2 SVGAGI. V dropped 5 bases and J dropped 14; count of bases not matched to a gene: 14. This CDR3 spans 15 amino acids. The CDR3 DNA follows: TGTGCCAGCAGTCCCACCGGGACAGGGGGAATTAATGAGTTCTTC. Protein sequence: CASSPTGTGGINEFF.

This chain links TRBV7-8 with TRBJ1-1, with D possibly matching TRBD1 (5 bases). Trimming cost V 2 bases and J 3 bases, with 16 bases left between them. Germline V lookup: CDR1 SGHVS, CDR2 FQNEAQ. The CDR3 runs to 16 residues. The CDR3, as DNA: TGTGCCAGCAGCTTACTATTGGGGGGAGCAGACACTGAAGCTTTCTTT. This encodes CASSLLLGGADTEAFF.

The chain links TRBV5-6 to TRBJ2-2; D gene unclear. The CDR3 has 15 residues. The germline V gene encodes CDR1 SGHDT and CDR2 YYEEEE. Trimming took off 2 bases at V and 1 base at J, with 9 bases between the two ends. Here the CDR3 reads CASSFLTVNTGELFF. CDR3 nucleotides: TGTGCCAGCAGCTTTTTAACAGTGAACACCGGGGAGCTGTTTTTT.